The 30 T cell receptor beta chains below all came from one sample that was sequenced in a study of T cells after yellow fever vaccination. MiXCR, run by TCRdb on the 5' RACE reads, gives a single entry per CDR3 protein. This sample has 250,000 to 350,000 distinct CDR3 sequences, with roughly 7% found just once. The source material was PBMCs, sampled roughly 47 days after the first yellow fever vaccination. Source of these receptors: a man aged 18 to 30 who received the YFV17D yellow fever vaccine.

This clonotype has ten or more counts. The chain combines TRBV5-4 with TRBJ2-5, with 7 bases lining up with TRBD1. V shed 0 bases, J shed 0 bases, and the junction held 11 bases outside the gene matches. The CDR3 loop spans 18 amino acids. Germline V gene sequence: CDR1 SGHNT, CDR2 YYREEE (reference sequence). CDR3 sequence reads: CASSLGLSGTGDQETQYF. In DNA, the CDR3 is TGTGCCAGCAGCTTGGGGTTGTCGGGCACAGGGGACCAAGAGACCCAGTACTTC.

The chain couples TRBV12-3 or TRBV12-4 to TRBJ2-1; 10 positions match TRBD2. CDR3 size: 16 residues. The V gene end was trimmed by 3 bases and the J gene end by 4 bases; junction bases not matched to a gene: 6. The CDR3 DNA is TGTGCCAGCAGTTTTGGCAGCGGGGGGGGATACAATGAGCAGTTCTTC. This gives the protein CASSFGSGGGYNEQFF.

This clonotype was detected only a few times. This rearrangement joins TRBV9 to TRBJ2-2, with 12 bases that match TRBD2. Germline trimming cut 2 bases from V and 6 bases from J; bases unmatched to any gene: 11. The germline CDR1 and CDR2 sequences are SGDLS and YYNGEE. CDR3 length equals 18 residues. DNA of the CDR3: TGTGCCAGCAGCGTTTCCGGGACTAGCGGGCCCCTGGCCGGGGAGCTGTTTTTT. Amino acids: CASSVSGTSGPLAGELFF.

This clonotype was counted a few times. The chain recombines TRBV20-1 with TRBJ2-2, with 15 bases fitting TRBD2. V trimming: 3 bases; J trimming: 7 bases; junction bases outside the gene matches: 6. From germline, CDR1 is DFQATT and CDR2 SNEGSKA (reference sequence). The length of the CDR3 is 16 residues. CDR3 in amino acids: CSARPWTSGGDGELFF. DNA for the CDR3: TGCAGTGCTAGGCCCTGGACTAGCGGGGGGGACGGGGAGCTGTTTTTT.

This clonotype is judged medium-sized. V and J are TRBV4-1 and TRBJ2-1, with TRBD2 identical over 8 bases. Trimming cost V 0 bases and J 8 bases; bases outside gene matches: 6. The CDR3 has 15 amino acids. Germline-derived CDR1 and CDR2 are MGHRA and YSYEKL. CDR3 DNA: TGCGCCAGCAGCCAAGAACGCGGGGGGTATGATGAGCAGTTCTTC. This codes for CASSQERGGYDEQFF.

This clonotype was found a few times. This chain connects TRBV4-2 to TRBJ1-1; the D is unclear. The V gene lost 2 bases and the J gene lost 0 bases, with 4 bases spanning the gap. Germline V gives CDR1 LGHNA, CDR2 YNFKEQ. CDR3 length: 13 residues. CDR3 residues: CASSQSLNTEAFF. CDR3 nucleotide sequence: TGTGCCAGCAGCCAATCTCTGAACACTGAAGCTTTCTTT.

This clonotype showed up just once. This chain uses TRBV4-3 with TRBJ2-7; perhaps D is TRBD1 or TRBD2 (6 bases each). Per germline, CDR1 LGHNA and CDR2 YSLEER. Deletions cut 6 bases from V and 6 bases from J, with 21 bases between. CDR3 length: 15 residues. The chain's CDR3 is CASSSNFGGNSEQYF. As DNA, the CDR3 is TGCGCCAGCAGTTCTAACTTCGGGGGCAATTCCGAGCAGTACTTC.

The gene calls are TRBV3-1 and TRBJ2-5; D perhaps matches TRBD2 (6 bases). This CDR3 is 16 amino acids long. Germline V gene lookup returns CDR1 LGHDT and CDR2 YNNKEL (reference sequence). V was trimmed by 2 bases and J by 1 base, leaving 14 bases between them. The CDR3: CASSQLKSSGQETQYF. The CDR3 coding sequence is TGTGCCAGCAGCCAATTAAAAAGTAGCGGCCAAGAGACCCAGTACTTC.

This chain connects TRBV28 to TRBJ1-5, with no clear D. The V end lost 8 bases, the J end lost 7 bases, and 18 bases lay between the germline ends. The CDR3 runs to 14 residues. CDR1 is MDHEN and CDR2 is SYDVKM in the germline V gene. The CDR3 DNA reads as TGTGCCAGCGTCGTTTCCGGGATCAGGCAGCCCCAGCATTTT. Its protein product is CASVVSGIRQPQHF. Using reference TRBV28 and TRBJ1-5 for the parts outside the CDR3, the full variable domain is DVKVTQSSRYLVKRTGEKVFLECVQDMDHENMFWYRQDPGLGLRLIYFSYDVKMKEKGDIPEGYSVSREKKERFSLILESASTNQTSMYLCASVVSGIRQPQHFGDGTRLSIL.

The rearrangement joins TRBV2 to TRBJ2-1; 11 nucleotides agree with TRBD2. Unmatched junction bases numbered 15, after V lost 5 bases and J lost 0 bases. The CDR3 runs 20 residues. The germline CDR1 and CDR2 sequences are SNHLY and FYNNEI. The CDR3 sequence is CASSPGELAGGVRSYNEQFF. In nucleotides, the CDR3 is TGTGCCAGCAGTCCCGGGGAGCTAGCGGGGGGAGTCCGCTCCTACAATGAGCAGTTCTTC.

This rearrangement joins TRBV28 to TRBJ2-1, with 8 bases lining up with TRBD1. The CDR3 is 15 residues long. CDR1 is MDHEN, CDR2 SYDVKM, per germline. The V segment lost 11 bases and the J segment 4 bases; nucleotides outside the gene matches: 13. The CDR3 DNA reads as TGTGCCCACACCCAAGGCGGGACAGGATACAATGAGCAGTTCTTC. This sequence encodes CAHTQGGTGYNEQFF.

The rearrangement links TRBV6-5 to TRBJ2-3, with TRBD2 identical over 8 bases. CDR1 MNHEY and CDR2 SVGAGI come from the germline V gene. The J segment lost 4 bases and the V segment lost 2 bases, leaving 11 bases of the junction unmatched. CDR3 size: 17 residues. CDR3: CASSYGLGGAEADTQYF. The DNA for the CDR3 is TGTGCCAGCAGTTACGGACTCGGGGGGGCTGAGGCAGATACGCAGTATTTT.

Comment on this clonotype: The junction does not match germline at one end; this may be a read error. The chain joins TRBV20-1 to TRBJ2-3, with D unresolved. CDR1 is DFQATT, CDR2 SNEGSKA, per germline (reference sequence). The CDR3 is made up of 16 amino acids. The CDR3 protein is CCARGSPGRPTDTQYF. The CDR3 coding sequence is TGCTGTGCTAGAGGTAGTCCGGGCCGACCAACAGATACGCAGTATTTT.

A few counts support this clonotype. The CDR3 loop is CASSLIEEVEQYF. CDR3 in DNA: TGTGCCAGCAGCTTAATCGAGGAGGTGGAGCAGTACTTC. The J gene is TRBJ2-7, the V gene TRBV7-9; maybe TRBD2 (5 bases). The germline gives CDR1 SEHNR, CDR2 FQNEAQ (reference sequence). V was clipped by 2 bases and J by 7 bases, with 12 bases between them. This CDR3 is 13 amino acids long. The whole variable domain, remainder taken from reference TRBV7-9 and TRBJ2-7, is DTGVSQNPRHKITKRGQNVTFRCDPISEHNRLYWYRQTLGQGPEFLTYFQNEAQLEKSRLLSDRFSAERPKGSFSTLEIQRTEQGDSAMYLCASSLIEEVEQYFGPGTRLTVT.

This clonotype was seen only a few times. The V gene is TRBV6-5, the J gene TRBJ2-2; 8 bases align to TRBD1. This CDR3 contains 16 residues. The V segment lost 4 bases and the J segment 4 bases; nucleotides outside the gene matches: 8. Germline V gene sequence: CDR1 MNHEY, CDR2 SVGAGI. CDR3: CASSFLTGAGTGELFF. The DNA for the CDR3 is TGTGCCAGCAGTTTCCTGACAGGGGCTGGCACCGGGGAGCTGTTTTTT.

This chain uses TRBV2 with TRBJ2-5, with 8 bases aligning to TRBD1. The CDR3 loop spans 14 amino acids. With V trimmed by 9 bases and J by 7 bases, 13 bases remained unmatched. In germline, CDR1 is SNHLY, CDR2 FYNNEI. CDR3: CASDRGGPDGTQYF. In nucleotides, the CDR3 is TGTGCCAGTGACAGGGGCGGGCCTGACGGGACCCAGTACTTC.

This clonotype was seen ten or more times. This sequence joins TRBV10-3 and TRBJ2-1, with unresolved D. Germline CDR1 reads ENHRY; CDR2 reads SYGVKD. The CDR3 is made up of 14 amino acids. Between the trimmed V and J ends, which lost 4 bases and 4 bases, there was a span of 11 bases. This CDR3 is CAISGAREYNEQFF. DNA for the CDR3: TGTGCCATCAGTGGCGCCAGAGAGTACAATGAGCAGTTCTTC.

The CDR3 loop is CAITLGTSGGTDTQYF. CDR3 nucleotides: TGTGCCATCACCCTAGGGACTAGCGGGGGCACAGATACGCAGTATTTT. The J gene is TRBJ2-3, the V gene TRBV10-3; 13 nucleotides match TRBD2. The CDR3 has 16 residues. After removal of 7 bases from V and 1 base from J, the junction contained 5 bases not matched to a gene. Germline loops: CDR1 ENHRY, CDR2 SYGVKD.

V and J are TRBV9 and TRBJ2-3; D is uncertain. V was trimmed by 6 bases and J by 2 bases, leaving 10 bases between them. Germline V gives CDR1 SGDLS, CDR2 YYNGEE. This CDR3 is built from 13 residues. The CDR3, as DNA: TGTGCCAGCAAGGACCGATACACAGATACGCAGTATTTT. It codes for CASKDRYTDTQYF.

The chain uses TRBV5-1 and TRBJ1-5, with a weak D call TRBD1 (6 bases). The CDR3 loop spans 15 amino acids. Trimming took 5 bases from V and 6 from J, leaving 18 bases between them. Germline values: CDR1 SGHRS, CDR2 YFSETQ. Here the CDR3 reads CASRSGTFSGQPQHF. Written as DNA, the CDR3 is TGCGCCAGCAGGTCCGGGACATTCTCGGGTCAGCCCCAGCATTTT.

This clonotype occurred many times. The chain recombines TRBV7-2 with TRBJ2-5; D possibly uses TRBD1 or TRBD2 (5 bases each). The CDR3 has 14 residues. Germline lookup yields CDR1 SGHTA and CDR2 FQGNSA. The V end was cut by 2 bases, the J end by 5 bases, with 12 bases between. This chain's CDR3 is CASSLYQGGETQYF. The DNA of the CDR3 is TGTGCCAGCAGCTTATATCAGGGCGGGGAGACCCAGTACTTC. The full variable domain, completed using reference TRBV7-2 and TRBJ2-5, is GAGVSQSPSNKVTEKGKDVELRCDPISGHTALYWYRQSLGQGLEFLIYFQGNSAPDKSGLPSDRFSAERTGGSVSTLTIQRTQQEDSAVYLCASSLYQGGETQYFGPGTRLLVL.

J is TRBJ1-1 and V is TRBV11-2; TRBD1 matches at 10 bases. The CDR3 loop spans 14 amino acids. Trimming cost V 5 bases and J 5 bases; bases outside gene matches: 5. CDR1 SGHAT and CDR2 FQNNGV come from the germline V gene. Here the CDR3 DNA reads TGTGCCAGCAGCCAGGGACAGGGGAGGACTGAAGCTTTCTTT. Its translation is CASSQGQGRTEAFF.

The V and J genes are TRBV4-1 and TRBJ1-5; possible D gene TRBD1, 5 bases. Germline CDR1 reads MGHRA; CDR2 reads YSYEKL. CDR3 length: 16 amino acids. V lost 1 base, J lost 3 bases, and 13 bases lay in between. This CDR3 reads CASSQGWTTDNQPQHF. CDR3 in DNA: TGCGCCAGCAGCCAAGGGTGGACGACAGACAATCAGCCCCAGCATTTT.

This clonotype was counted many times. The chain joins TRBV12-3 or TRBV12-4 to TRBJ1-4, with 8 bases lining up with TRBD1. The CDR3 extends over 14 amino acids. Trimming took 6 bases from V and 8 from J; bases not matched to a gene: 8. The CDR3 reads CASSPTGVVEKLFF. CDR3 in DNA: TGTGCCAGCAGCCCGACAGGGGTAGTGGAAAAACTGTTTTTT.

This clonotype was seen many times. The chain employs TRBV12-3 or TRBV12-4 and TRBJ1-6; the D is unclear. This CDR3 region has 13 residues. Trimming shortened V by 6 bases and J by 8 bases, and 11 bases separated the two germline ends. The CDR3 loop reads CASSPQRDSPLHF. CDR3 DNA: TGTGCCAGCAGCCCCCAAAGGGATTCACCCCTCCACTTT.

CDR3 in amino acids: CASSGDRANTGELFF. The CDR3 DNA reads as TGTGCCAGCAGTGGCGACAGGGCCAACACCGGGGAGCTGTTTTTT. The chain employs TRBV2 and TRBJ2-2; 7 nucleotides align to TRBD1. V shed 4 bases and J 2 bases; nucleotides not matched to a gene: 4. This CDR3 spans 15 amino acids. From germline, CDR1 is SNHLY and CDR2 FYNNEI.

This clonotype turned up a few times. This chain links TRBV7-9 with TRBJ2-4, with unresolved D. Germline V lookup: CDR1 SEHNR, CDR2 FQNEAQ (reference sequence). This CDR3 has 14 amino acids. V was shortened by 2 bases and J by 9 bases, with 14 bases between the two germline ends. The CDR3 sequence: CASSLSPAAAIQYF. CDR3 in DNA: TGTGCCAGCAGCTTATCCCCCGCGGCAGCCATTCAGTACTTC.

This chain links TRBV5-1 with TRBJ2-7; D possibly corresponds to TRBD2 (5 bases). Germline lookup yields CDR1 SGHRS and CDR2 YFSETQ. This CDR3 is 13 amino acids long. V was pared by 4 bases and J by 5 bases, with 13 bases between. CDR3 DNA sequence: TGCGCCAGCAGCCCTGTACCGCGGGACGAGCAGTACTTC. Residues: CASSPVPRDEQYF.

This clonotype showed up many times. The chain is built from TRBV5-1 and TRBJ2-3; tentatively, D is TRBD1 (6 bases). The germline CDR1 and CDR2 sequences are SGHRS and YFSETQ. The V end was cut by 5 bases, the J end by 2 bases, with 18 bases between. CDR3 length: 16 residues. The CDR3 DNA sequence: TGCGCCAGCAGTCGCCGGGACACCCAGACCACAGATACGCAGTATTTT. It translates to CASSRRDTQTTDTQYF.

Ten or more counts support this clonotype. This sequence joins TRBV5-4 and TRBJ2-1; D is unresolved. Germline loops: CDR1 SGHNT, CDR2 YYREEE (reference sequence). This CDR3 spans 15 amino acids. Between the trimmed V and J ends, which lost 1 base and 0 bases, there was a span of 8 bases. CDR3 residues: CASSLSTISYNEQFF. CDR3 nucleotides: TGTGCCAGCAGCTTGAGTACAATCTCCTACAATGAGCAGTTCTTC.